One and the same sample provided the 7 T cell receptor beta chains below, sequenced in a study of blood T cell repertoires in COVID-19. The table came from immunoSEQ multiplex PCR; TCRdb's copy has only in-frame clones and leaves some out. The table shows approximately 120,000 clones, with approximately 83% occurring only once. Source material: peripheral blood. The receptors here all came from a woman aged 50 to 60 who had recovered from COVID-19.

In this sample, this clone turned up a few times. V gene TRBV7-6 combines with J gene TRBJ2-7; tentatively, D is TRBD1 (6 bases). Germline V lookup: CDR1 SGHVS, CDR2 FNYEAQ. Trimming removed 5 bases from V and 6 bases from J, with 14 bases in between. The CDR3 length is 13 residues. The CDR3 loop reads CASSLGAGVEQYF. The CDR3 nucleotides read TGTGCCAGCAGCCTTGGGGCAGGGGTCGAGCAGTACTTC.

In DNA, the CDR3 is TGCGCCAGCAGCTTGGTAGCTGTAGCCTTGAAGACCCAGTACTTC. It translates to CASSLVAVALKTQYF. This chain joins TRBV5-1 and TRBJ2-5; D gene unclear. CDR3 length equals 15 residues. Germline CDR1 and CDR2: SGHRS and YFSETQ. The V end lost 0 bases, the J end lost 6 bases, and 15 bases lay between the germline ends. The complete variable domain, with remaining parts taken from reference TRBV5-1 and TRBJ2-5, reads KAGVTQTPRYLIKTRGQQVTLSCSPISGHRSVSWYQQTPGQGLQFLFEYFSETQRNKGNFPGRFSGRQFSNSRSEMNVSTLELGDSALYLCASSLVAVALKTQYFGPGTRLLVL.

CDR3 sequence: CASSLRTSGSDEQFF. As DNA, the CDR3 is TGCGCCAGCAGCTTGCGGACTAGCGGGAGCGATGAGCAGTTCTTC. The chain combines TRBV5-1 with TRBJ2-1, with TRBD2 identical over 13 bases. The germline CDR1 and CDR2 sequences are SGHRS and YFSETQ. Trimming took 1 base from V and 8 from J; bases not matched to a gene: 3. The CDR3 totals 15 residues.

This clone showed up just once. The chain couples TRBV2 to TRBJ1-2, with D perhaps TRBD1 (5 bases). Germline V gene sequence: CDR1 SNHLY, CDR2 FYNNEI. Trimming stripped 5 bases from V and 8 bases from J, with 9 bases between. The CDR3 is 11 amino acids. The DNA of the CDR3 is TGTGCCAGCAGTCAGGGTGGGGGCTACACCTTC. Its protein product is CASSQGGGYTF.

This clone was counted between two and nine times. CDR3 loop: CASSQAVGQLETQYF. In nucleotides, the CDR3 is TGTGCCAGCAGCCAAGCGGTGGGGCAGTTAGAGACCCAGTACTTC. This rearrangement joins TRBV3-1 (or the pseudogene TRBV3-2) to TRBJ2-5, with a tentative D call TRBD1 (5 bases). Germline CDR1 reads LGHDT; CDR2 reads YNNKEL (reference sequence). The V and J ends lost 1 base and 4 bases respectively, with 13 bases between them. CDR3 length: 15 residues.

The chain is built from TRBV7-2 and TRBJ2-2; the D is unclear. CDR1 SGHTA and CDR2 FQGNSA come from the germline V gene. The ends were cut back, 2 bases at V and 7 bases at J, with 8 bases in the middle. This CDR3 is built from 13 residues. The CDR3 loop reads CASSLILNGELFF. The CDR3 bases are TGTGCCAGCAGCTTAATTCTTAACGGGGAGCTGTTTTTT.

The genes are TRBV3-1 (or the pseudogene TRBV3-2) and TRBJ1-1, with TRBD1 as a possible D gene (5 bases). The V gene's germline CDR1 is LGHDT and CDR2 YNNKEL (reference sequence). The CDR3 spans 14 residues. V dropped 0 bases and J dropped 6 bases, with 11 bases sitting between them. The CDR3 region has the DNA TGTGCCAGCAGCCAAGATTTGCGGGGGGCTGAAGCTTTCTTT. This translates into CASSQDLRGAEAFF.